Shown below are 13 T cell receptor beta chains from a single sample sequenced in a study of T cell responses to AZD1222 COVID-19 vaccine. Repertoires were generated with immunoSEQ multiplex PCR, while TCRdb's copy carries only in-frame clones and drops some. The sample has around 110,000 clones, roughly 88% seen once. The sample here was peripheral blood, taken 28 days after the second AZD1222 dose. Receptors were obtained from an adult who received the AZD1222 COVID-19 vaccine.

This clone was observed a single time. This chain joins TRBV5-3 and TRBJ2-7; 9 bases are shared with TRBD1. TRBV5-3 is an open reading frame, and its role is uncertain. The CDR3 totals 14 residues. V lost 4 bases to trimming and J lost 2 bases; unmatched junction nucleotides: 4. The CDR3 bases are TGTGCCAGAAGCGGGGGGACAGGGACCTACGAGCAGTACTTC. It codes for CARSGGTGTYEQYF.

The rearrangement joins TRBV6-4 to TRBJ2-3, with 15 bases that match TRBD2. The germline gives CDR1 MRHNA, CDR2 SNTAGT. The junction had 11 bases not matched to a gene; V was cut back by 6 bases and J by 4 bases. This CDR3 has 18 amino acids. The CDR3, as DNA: TGTGCCAGCAGCCACCGTCCGGGACTAGCGGGGGGACCAGATACGCAGTATTTT. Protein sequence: CASSHRPGLAGGPDTQYF.

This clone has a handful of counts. The CDR3 loop reads CASSQAWGSADPSTDTQYF. CDR3 nucleotide sequence: TGTGCCAGCAGCCAAGCCTGGGGGTCCGCAGACCCTAGCACAGATACGCAGTATTTT. V gene TRBV3-1 (or the pseudogene TRBV3-2) combines with J gene TRBJ2-3; possibly TRBD1 or TRBD2 for D (5 bases each). V lost 1 base and J lost 0, with 20 bases in between. Germline CDR1 is LGHDT and CDR2 is YNNKEL (reference sequence). The CDR3 extends over 19 amino acids.

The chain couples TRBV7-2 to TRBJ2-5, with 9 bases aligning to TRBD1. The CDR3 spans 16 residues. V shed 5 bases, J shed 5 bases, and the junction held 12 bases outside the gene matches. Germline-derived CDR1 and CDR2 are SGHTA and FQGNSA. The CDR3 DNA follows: TGTGCCAGCAGCCCCGTTTCGGGGACAGGGTTGGAGACCCAGTACTTC. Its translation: CASSPVSGTGLETQYF.

The CDR3 DNA reads TGCAGCGCAGCCGACAGGGACGGTTTTGAAAAACTGTTTTTT. As protein: CSAADRDGFEKLFF. The V gene is TRBV29-1, the J gene TRBJ1-4; 7 positions agree with TRBD1. Germline loops: CDR1 SQVTM, CDR2 ANQGSEA. Unmatched junction bases numbered 12, after V lost 7 bases and J lost 7 bases. The CDR3 is made up of 14 amino acids.

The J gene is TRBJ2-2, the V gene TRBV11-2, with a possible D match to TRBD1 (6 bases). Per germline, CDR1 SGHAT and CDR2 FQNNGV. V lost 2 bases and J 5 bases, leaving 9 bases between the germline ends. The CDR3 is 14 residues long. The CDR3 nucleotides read TGTGCCAGCAGCTTAAGAAGGGGGACCGGGGAGCTGTTTTTT. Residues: CASSLRRGTGELFF. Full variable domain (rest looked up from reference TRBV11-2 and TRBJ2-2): EAGVAQSPRYKIIEKRQSVAFWCNPISGHATLYWYQQILGQGPKLLIQFQNNGVVDDSQLPKDRFSAERLKGVDSTLKIQPAKLEDSAVYLCASSLRRGTGELFFGEGSRLTVL.

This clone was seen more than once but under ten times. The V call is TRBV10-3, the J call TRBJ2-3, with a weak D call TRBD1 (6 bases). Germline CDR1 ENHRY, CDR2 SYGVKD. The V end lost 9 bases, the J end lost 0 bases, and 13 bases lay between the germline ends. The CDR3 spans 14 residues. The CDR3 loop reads CAIGGRGSTDTQYF. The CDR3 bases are TGTGCCATAGGGGGTAGGGGGAGCACAGATACGCAGTATTTT.

The CDR3 is CASRTTGTGNEKLFF. The CDR3 DNA reads as TGTGCCAGCAGGACCACAGGGACCGGTAATGAAAAACTGTTTTTT. The chain employs TRBV5-4 and TRBJ1-4; TRBD1 might be the D (6 bases). The CDR3 length is 15 residues. Trimming left V 5 bases short and J 4 bases short, with 15 bases between. Germline-derived CDR1 and CDR2 are SGHNT and YYREEE (reference sequence).

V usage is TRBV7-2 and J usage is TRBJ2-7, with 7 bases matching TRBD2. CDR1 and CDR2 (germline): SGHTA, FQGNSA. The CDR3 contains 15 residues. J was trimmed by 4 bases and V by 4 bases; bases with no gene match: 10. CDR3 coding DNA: TGTGCCAGCAGCTCTGGGGGGTCGGGGGGATACGAGCAGTACTTC. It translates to CASSSGGSGGYEQYF.

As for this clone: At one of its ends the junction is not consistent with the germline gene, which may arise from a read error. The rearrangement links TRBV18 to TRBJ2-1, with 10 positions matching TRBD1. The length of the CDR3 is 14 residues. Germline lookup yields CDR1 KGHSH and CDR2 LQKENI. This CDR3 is CASSQTQEGQGSVF. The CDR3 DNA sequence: TGTGCCAGCTCACAAACCCAAGAGGGACAGGGGAGCGTCTTC.

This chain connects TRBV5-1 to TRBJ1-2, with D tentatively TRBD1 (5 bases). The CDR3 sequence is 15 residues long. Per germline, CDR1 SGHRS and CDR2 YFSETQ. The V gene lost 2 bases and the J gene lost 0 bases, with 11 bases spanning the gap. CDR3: CASSFGDRTNYGYTF. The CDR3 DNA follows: TGCGCCAGCAGCTTTGGAGACAGAACTAACTATGGCTACACCTTC.

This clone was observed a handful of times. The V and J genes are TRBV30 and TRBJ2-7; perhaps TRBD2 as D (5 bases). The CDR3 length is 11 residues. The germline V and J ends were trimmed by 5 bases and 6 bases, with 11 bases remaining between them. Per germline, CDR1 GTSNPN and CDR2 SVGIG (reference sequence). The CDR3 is CAWATGIEQYF. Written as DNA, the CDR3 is TGTGCCTGGGCCACCGGGATCGAGCAGTACTTC. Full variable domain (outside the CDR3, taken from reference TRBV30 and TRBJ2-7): SQTIHQWPATLVQPVGSPLSLECTVEGTSNPNLYWYRQAAGRGLQLLFYSVGIGQISSEVPQNLSASRPQDRQFILSSKKLLLSDSGFYLCAWATGIEQYFGPGTRLTVT.

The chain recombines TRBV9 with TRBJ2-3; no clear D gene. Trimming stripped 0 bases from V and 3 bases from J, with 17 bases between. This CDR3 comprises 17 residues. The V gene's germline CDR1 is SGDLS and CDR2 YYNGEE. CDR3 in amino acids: CASSVAASGRRTDTQYF. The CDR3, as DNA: TGTGCCAGCAGCGTAGCAGCTAGTGGTCGTCGGACAGATACGCAGTATTTT.